This T cell receptor beta chain derives from a study of CDR3 diversity in severe acne. TCRdb re-analysed the PCR reads in MiXCR, keeping a single row per CDR3 protein. The data hold around 100,000 distinct CDR3 sequences, with roughly 51% observed a single time. The CDR3 consists of 13 residues. The V end was cut by 6 bases, the J end by 6 bases, with 15 bases between. Germline V gives CDR1 WNHNN, CDR2 SYGVQD (reference sequence). This chain joins TRBV10-1 and TRBJ2-7, with D unclear. Sequenced sample: blood. The sequence was obtained from a male donor with acne. The CDR3 region has the DNA TGCGCCAGCAGCGAACCCCATTCTTTCGAGCAGTACTTC. This gives the protein CASSEPHSFEQYF.